Below, 18 T cell receptor beta chains from the same sample are listed, as sequenced in a study of CD8 T cells in ankylosing spondylitis. TCRdb recomputed calls from the 5' RACE reads with MiXCR, one row per CDR3 protein. Of around 6,800 distinct CDR3 sequences listed, 8.2% are singletons. The specimen sequenced was blood, either unsorted or a sorted T cell fraction (not recorded which). These receptors all stem from a male donor with ankylosing spondylitis or in good health (not recorded which).

In its sample, this clonotype ranks as medium-sized. V and J are TRBV9 and TRBJ2-5; 7 bases agree with TRBD1. Unmatched junction bases numbered 6, after V lost 0 bases and J lost 1 base. There are 16 residues in the CDR3. Germline CDR1 SGDLS, CDR2 YYNGEE. CDR3 nucleotide sequence: TGTGCCAGCAGCGTAGGCGACAGGGTGACCCAAGAGACCCAGTACTTC. Residues: CASSVGDRVTQETQYF. The full variable domain, its missing parts supplied by reference TRBV9 and TRBJ2-5, is DSGVTQTPKHLITATGQRVTLRCSPRSGDLSVYWYQQSLDQGLQFLIQYYNGEERAKGNILERFSAQQFPDLHSELNLSSLELGDSALYFCASSVGDRVTQETQYFGPGTRLLVL.

This clonotype has ten or more counts. The rearrangement joins TRBV9 to TRBJ2-2; 14 bases are shared with TRBD2. With V trimmed by 4 bases and J by 3 bases, 8 bases remained unmatched. The CDR3 is made up of 18 amino acids. Germline V CDR1 and CDR2: SGDLS, YYNGEE. The CDR3 is CASSPGTSGGLDTGELFF. The CDR3 DNA sequence: TGTGCCAGCAGCCCAGGGACTAGCGGGGGTCTAGACACCGGGGAGCTGTTTTTT.

By sample fraction, this clonotype is medium-sized. J is TRBJ2-2 and V is TRBV9, with unresolved D. This CDR3 has 12 residues. V lost 0 bases, J lost 7 bases, and 4 bases lay in between. The germline V gene has CDR1 SGDLS and CDR2 YYNGEE. CDR3 amino acids: CASSVDLGELFF. The CDR3 DNA reads as TGTGCCAGCAGCGTAGATCTCGGGGAGCTGTTTTTT.

This clonotype counts as medium-sized. This rearrangement joins TRBV9 to TRBJ1-2, with D possibly TRBD1 on 5 matching bases. Trimming shortened V by 0 bases and J by 5 bases, and 8 bases separated the two germline ends. Germline V gene lookup returns CDR1 SGDLS and CDR2 YYNGEE. This CDR3 has 13 residues. DNA of the CDR3: TGTGCCAGCAGCGTAGGGGCAGGGTATGGCTACACCTTC. Translating gives CASSVGAGYGYTF.

This rearrangement joins TRBV9 to TRBJ2-1; TRBD2 matches at 11 bases. The CDR3 spans 13 residues. CDR1 and CDR2 from the germline V gene are SGDLS and YYNGEE. The trim removed 8 bases at V and 4 bases at J, leaving 2 bases unmatched. CDR3: CASTSGSYNEQFF. CDR3 nucleotides: TGTGCCAGTACTAGCGGGAGTTACAATGAGCAGTTCTTC.

At least ten counts were recorded for this clonotype. The CDR3 DNA reads TGTGCCAGCAGCGCCCCGCCAGCGGGGCGGCGCGATGAGCAGTTCTTC. Protein: CASSAPPAGRRDEQFF. The chain joins TRBV9 to TRBJ2-1, with 7 positions matching TRBD2. The CDR3 has 16 residues. J gave up 8 bases and V 3 bases, and 14 bases lay outside the gene matches. Germline V gene sequence: CDR1 SGDLS, CDR2 YYNGEE.

This clonotype was observed at least ten times. The chain carries TRBV9 and TRBJ1-4; no reliable D call. V was clipped by 0 bases and J by 6 bases, with 12 bases between them. CDR3 length: 15 amino acids. The V gene's germline CDR1 is SGDLS and CDR2 YYNGEE. Here the CDR3 reads CASSVEGSTDEKLFF. The DNA for the CDR3 is TGTGCCAGCAGCGTAGAGGGCAGTACGGATGAAAAACTGTTTTTT.

This clonotype was counted many times. The chain uses TRBV9 and TRBJ2-1; TRBD2 matches 10 bases. The CDR3 sequence is 16 residues long. Germline V gives CDR1 SGDLS, CDR2 YYNGEE. The V segment lost 4 bases and the J segment 0 bases; nucleotides outside the gene matches: 4. The CDR3 DNA reads as TGTGCCAGCAGCCTTAGCGGGAGGAGCTCCTACAATGAGCAGTTCTTC. This codes for CASSLSGRSSYNEQFF. The entire variable domain, with the rest obtained from reference TRBV9 and TRBJ2-1, is as follows: DSGVTQTPKHLITATGQRVTLRCSPRSGDLSVYWYQQSLDQGLQFLIQYYNGEERAKGNILERFSAQQFPDLHSELNLSSLELGDSALYFCASSLSGRSSYNEQFFGPGTRLTVL.

This clonotype appeared many times. The rearrangement uses TRBV9 and TRBJ2-1, with TRBD2 matching 11 bases. Looked up from germline, CDR1 is SGDLS and CDR2 is YYNGEE. V gave up 3 bases and J gave up 7 bases; unmatched junction bases: 9. The CDR3 is made up of 16 amino acids. In nucleotides, the CDR3 is TGTGCCAGCAGCGCTTTCACTAGCGGGAGTGGGAATGAGCAGTTCTTC. It codes for CASSAFTSGSGNEQFF.

This clonotype occurred many times. This chain links TRBV9 with TRBJ2-1; 7 bases align to TRBD1. V shed 0 bases, J shed 11 bases, and the junction held 2 bases outside the gene matches. From germline, CDR1 is SGDLS and CDR2 YYNGEE. The CDR3 loop spans 12 amino acids. The CDR3 loop reads CASSVDRGQQFF. The CDR3 DNA sequence: TGTGCCAGCAGCGTAGACAGGGGACAGCAGTTCTTC.

This clonotype appeared many times. The chain has TRBV21-1 and TRBJ2-1; the table's TRBD1 call for D was not verified on the DNA. TRBV21-1 is labeled a pseudogene. The CDR3 totals 22 residues. In DNA, the CDR3 is TGTGCCAGCAGCACCCCTATGGCCCTGGGATGGGACAGCCCGAGCTCCTACAATGAGCAGTTCTTC. Protein sequence: CASSTPMALGWDSPSSYNEQFF.

The CDR3 loop reads CASSVTDSPYEQYV. Written as DNA, the CDR3 is TGTGCCAGCAGCGTAACGGACAGCCCGTACGAGCAGTACGTC. This chain uses TRBV9 with TRBJ2-7; TRBD1 might be the D (6 bases). The CDR3 totals 14 residues. V was pared by 1 base and J by 4 bases, with 12 bases between. Germline V lookup: CDR1 SGDLS, CDR2 YYNGEE.

Ten or more counts support this clonotype. The chain is built from TRBV21-1 and TRBJ1-1; the D segment call TRBD1 is taken from the table without a DNA check. TRBV21-1 is labeled a pseudogene. There are 17 residues in the CDR3. The CDR3 loop is CASSIRDSPPGSTEAFF. As DNA, the CDR3 is TGTGCCAGCAGCATCCGGGACAGTCCCCCAGGGAGTACTGAAGCTTTCTTT.

Ten or more counts support this clonotype. The J gene is TRBJ2-1, the V gene TRBV9; D is undetermined. Germline assignment: CDR1 SGDLS and CDR2 YYNGEE. This CDR3 comprises 14 residues. Trimming stripped 4 bases from V and 3 bases from J, with 11 bases between. The CDR3 DNA reads as TGTGCCAGCAGCCCAACGGTGAGCTACAATGAGCAGTTCTTC. Its protein is CASSPTVSYNEQFF.

Only a few counts were recorded for this clonotype. The V and J genes are TRBV9 and TRBJ1-5; 9 bases align to TRBD1. Germline loops: CDR1 SGDLS, CDR2 YYNGEE. V shed 7 bases, J shed 4 bases, and the junction held 0 bases outside the gene matches. CDR3 length: 12 residues. The CDR3 DNA sequence: TGTGCCAGCGGGACAGGGAATCAGCCCCAGCATTTT. Protein: CASGTGNQPQHF.

The table lists this clonotype with many counts. The rearrangement uses TRBV9 and TRBJ2-3; 9 bases are shared with TRBD1. V trimming: 0 bases; J trimming: 2 bases; junction bases outside the gene matches: 4. This CDR3 is 16 amino acids long. Germline V gene data show CDR1 as SGDLS and CDR2 as YYNGEE. This CDR3 reads CASSVEGTGNTDTQYF. The CDR3 DNA reads as TGTGCCAGCAGCGTAGAGGGGACAGGGAACACAGATACGCAGTATTTT.

This clonotype has a handful of counts. The rearrangement links TRBV9 to TRBJ2-5; D perhaps matches TRBD1 (7 bases). Trimming took off 4 bases at V and 5 bases at J, with 18 bases between the two ends. The CDR3 spans 15 residues. Germline assignment: CDR1 SGDLS and CDR2 YYNGEE. In DNA form, the CDR3 reads TGTGCCAGCAGCTCGCGGGACAGCCACAGGGAGACCCAGTACTTC. Amino acids: CASSSRDSHRETQYF.

A few counts support this clonotype. The chain couples TRBV9 to TRBJ2-3; 7 bases line up with TRBD2. V lost 7 bases and J lost 0; bases outside the gene matches: 8. This CDR3 has 15 residues. Germline lookup yields CDR1 SGDLS and CDR2 YYNGEE. DNA for the CDR3: TGTGCCAGCGCCGGCCTAGCGGAAAGCACAGATACGCAGTATTTT. Translated, it gives CASAGLAESTDTQYF.